The next 13 T cell receptor beta chains were all read from a single sample in a study of OX40 agonist ivuxolimab in advanced cancers. Only in-frame clones appear in the TCRdb table, and some are missing; sequencing was by immunoSEQ multiplex PCR. The table lists 90,000 to 150,000 clones, 80% to 90% of them singletons. Sequencing used CD4+ or CD8+ T cells sorted from blood, obtained in a trial of the OX40 agonist ivuxolimab. All receptors derive from an adult with an advanced solid tumor such as melanoma, head and neck, liver or kidney cancer.

This rearrangement joins TRBV7-9 to TRBJ2-2; tentative D call: TRBD2 (5 bases). The germline V and J ends were trimmed by 1 base and 7 bases, with 10 bases remaining between them. The CDR3 totals 14 residues. Germline CDR1 and CDR2: SEHNR and FQNEAQ (reference sequence). CDR3 sequence (DNA): TGTGCCAGCAGCTTAGAACTAGTCGGCGGGGAGCTGTTTTTT. It yields the protein CASSLELVGGELFF.

This chain joins TRBV19 and TRBJ2-3; 8 bases match TRBD2. V lost 4 bases, J lost 2 bases, and 17 bases stayed unmatched. CDR1 and CDR2 from the germline V gene are LNHDA and SQIVND (reference sequence). The CDR3 is made up of 19 amino acids. CDR3 sequence (DNA): TGTGCCAGTAGTAAGGACGCCCCAGGGGTACTAGCGGTCACAGATACGCAGTATTTT. Protein product: CASSKDAPGVLAVTDTQYF.

The chain links TRBV18 to TRBJ1-1; D unclear. Trimming left V 1 base short and J 3 bases short, with 15 bases between. Germline lookup yields CDR1 KGHSH and CDR2 LQKENI. This CDR3 is 16 amino acids long. CDR3 protein: CASSPRGRLGDTEAFF. The DNA of the CDR3 is TGTGCCAGCTCACCACGCGGACGTCTCGGAGACACTGAAGCTTTCTTT.

The chain links TRBV5-6 to TRBJ1-4, with 9 bases lining up with TRBD1. The CDR3 is 14 amino acids. V shed 2 bases and J 7 bases; nucleotides not matched to a gene: 3. CDR1 and CDR2 (germline): SGHDT, YYEEEE. The CDR3 nucleotides read TGTGCCAGCAGCTTACAGGGGGCAGGTGAAAAACTGTTTTTT. Residues: CASSLQGAGEKLFF.

V and J are TRBV25-1 and TRBJ1-2, with D hard to call. The CDR3 loop spans 13 amino acids. The germline V and J ends were trimmed by 5 bases and 4 bases, with 11 bases remaining between them. Germline assignment: CDR1 MGHDK and CDR2 SYGVNS. CDR3 sequence (DNA): TGTGCCAGCAGTCCGGAAAGTCCCTATGGCTACACCTTC. Translation: CASSPESPYGYTF.

The rearrangement links TRBV28 to TRBJ1-1; 9 bases align to TRBD1. The CDR3 runs to 14 residues. Germline CDR1 is MDHEN and CDR2 is SYDVKM. V shed 4 bases, J shed 4 bases, and the junction held 4 bases outside the gene matches. DNA for the CDR3: TGTGCCAGCAGTTCCGGGACAGGGTTCACTGAAGCTTTCTTT. This translates into CASSSGTGFTEAFF. The full variable domain, rest sourced from reference TRBV28 and TRBJ1-1, is DVKVTQSSRYLVKRTGEKVFLECVQDMDHENMFWYRQDPGLGLRLIYFSYDVKMKEKGDIPEGYSVSREKKERFSLILESASTNQTSMYLCASSSGTGFTEAFFGQGTRLTVV.

The chain uses TRBV27 and TRBJ2-7; 10 nucleotides match TRBD2. V dropped 5 bases and J dropped 7; count of bases not matched to a gene: 11. Germline CDR1 MNHEY, CDR2 SMNVEV (reference sequence). The CDR3 contains 15 residues. CDR3 region: CASSEGLAPRGEQYF. The CDR3 DNA sequence: TGTGCCAGCAGTGAGGGACTAGCGCCCCGGGGGGAGCAGTACTTC.

The chain has TRBV5-4 and TRBJ2-5, with 7 bases fitting TRBD1. The CDR3 covers 14 residues. V trimming: 4 bases; J trimming: 1 base; junction bases outside the gene matches: 4. Looked up from germline, CDR1 is SGHNT and CDR2 is YYREEE (reference sequence). The CDR3, as DNA: TGTGCCAGCAGCCCTAGGGACAGCCAAGAGACCCAGTACTTC. It translates to CASSPRDSQETQYF.

The chain combines TRBV29-1 with TRBJ1-1; unclear D gene. CDR3 length: 14 amino acids. V was shortened by 5 bases and J by 3 bases, with 16 bases between the two germline ends. Germline values: CDR1 SQVTM, CDR2 ANQGSEA. This CDR3 is CSVSVRGEDTEAFF. CDR3 nucleotides: TGCAGCGTTTCCGTTCGGGGAGAGGACACTGAAGCTTTCTTT.

The gene calls are TRBV28 and TRBJ2-7; 7 nucleotides line up with TRBD1. Germline V lookup: CDR1 MDHEN, CDR2 SYDVKM. The CDR3 length is 14 residues. The J segment lost 3 bases and the V segment lost 7 bases, leaving 9 bases of the junction unmatched. CDR3 in DNA: TGTGCCAGCACCCTGTCCCGGGACAGCTACGAGCAGTACTTC. Encoded protein: CASTLSRDSYEQYF.

V is TRBV10-3 and J is TRBJ2-7, with D possibly called TRBD1 or TRBD2 (5 bases each). In germline, CDR1 is ENHRY, CDR2 SYGVKD. The V end lost 8 bases, the J end lost 6 bases, and 17 bases lay between the germline ends. The CDR3 consists of 13 residues. In nucleotides, the CDR3 is TGTGCCATCGGGGGTCAGAGTAAGGGCGAGCAGTACTTC. As protein: CAIGGQSKGEQYF.

V usage is TRBV6-6 and J usage is TRBJ2-3, with TRBD1 as a possible D gene (6 bases). Trimming removed 0 bases at V and 3 bases at J, with 13 bases between. The CDR3 consists of 16 residues. CDR1 is MNHNY and CDR2 is SVGAGI in the germline V gene (reference sequence). The CDR3 nucleotides are TGTGCCAGCAGTTACTCGGGGGCTCCAGGGACAGATACGCAGTATTTT. This gives the protein CASSYSGAPGTDTQYF.

CDR3 amino acids: CASKGQRHEQYF. CDR3 sequence (DNA): TGTGCCAGCAAAGGGCAACGTCACGAGCAGTACTTC. The chain joins TRBV28 to TRBJ2-7; D is ambiguous. V was cut by 7 bases and J by 5 bases, with 12 bases left in between. The germline gives CDR1 MDHEN, CDR2 SYDVKM. The length of the CDR3 is 12 residues. The full variable domain, with the rest looked up from reference TRBV28 and TRBJ2-7, is DVKVTQSSRYLVKRTGEKVFLECVQDMDHENMFWYRQDPGLGLRLIYFSYDVKMKEKGDIPEGYSVSREKKERFSLILESASTNQTSMYLCASKGQRHEQYFGPGTRLTVT.